The T cell receptor (beta chain) described here comes from a study of cytomegalovirus exposure and HLA in healthy donors. CDR1 MGHDK and CDR2 SYGVNS come from the germline V gene. The trim removed 6 bases at V and 2 bases at J, leaving 3 bases unmatched. The CDR3 runs to 14 residues. From the roughly 110-subject validation cohort, which was separate from the roughly 610-subject first cohort, the donors were drawn. Assay used: immunoSEQ multiplex PCR; TCRdb lists only in-frame clones, some missing. The table lists about 110,000 clones, approximately 90% of them singletons, with over 1.1% in the top ten.

This sequence was found in a young woman in good health and CMV-seropositive. The chain uses TRBV25-1 and TRBJ2-7; 11 nucleotides match TRBD2. Specimen: PBMCs. The CDR3 coding sequence is TGTGCCAGCAGAAGTAGCGGGGGGGCCTACGAGCAGTACTTC. This encodes CASRSSGGAYEQYF.